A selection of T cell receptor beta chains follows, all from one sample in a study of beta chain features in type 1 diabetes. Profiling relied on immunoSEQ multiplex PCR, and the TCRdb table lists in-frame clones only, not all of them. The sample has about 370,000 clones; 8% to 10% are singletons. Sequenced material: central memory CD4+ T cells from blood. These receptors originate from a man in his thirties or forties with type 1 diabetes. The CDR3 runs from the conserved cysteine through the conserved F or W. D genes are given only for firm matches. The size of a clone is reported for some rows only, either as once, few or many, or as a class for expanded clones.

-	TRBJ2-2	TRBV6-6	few	CATTADWGTGELFF	TGTGCCACCACGGCAGATTGGGGCACCGGGGAGCTGTTTTTT
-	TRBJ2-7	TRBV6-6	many	CASSPGGSRGYEQYF	TGTGCCAGCAGCCCCGGGGGTTCTAGAGGCTACGAGCAGTACTTC
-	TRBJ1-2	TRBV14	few	CASSQDGYGYTF	TGTGCCAGCAGCCAAGACGGCTATGGCTACACCTTC
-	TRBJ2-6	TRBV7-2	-	CASSLGPGTFPGANVLTF	TGTGCCAGCAGCTTGGGTCCCGGGACGTTTCCTGGGGCCAACGTCCTGACTTTC
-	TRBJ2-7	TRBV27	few	CASSLLTGPYEQYF	TGTGCCAGCAGTTTACTAACTGGTCCCTACGAGCAGTACTTC
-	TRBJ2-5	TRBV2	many	CASSYQETQYF	TGTGCCAGCAGCTACCAAGAGACCCAGTACTTC
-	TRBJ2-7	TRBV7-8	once	CASSLETGGGLEQYF	TGTGCCAGCAGCTTAGAGACAGGTGGGGGCCTCGAGCAGTACTTC
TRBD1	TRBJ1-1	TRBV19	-	CASSSTTGGDKAFF	TGTGCCAGTAGTTCTACCACAGGGGGTGACAAAGCTTTCTTT
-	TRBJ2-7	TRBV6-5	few	CATRPGTSYEQYF	TGTGCCACCCGCCCGGGGACCTCCTACGAGCAGTACTTC
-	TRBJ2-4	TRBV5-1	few	CASSLAGSSGPLAKNIQYF	TGCGCCAGCAGCTTGGCCGGTTCCTCAGGTCCCTTAGCCAAAAACATTCAGTACTTC
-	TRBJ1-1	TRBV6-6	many	CASSYRNTEAFF	TGTGCCAGCAGTTACCGGAACACTGAAGCTTTCTTT
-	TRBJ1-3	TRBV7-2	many	CASSQQSSGNTIYF	TGTGCCAGCAGCCAGCAGAGCTCTGGAAACACCATATATTTT
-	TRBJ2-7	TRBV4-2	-	CASSPQTGSPYF	TGTGCCAGCAGCCCCCAGACAGGATCCCCGTACTTC
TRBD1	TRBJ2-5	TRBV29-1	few	CSVGPGQGGEETQYF	TGCAGCGTGGGTCCGGGACAGGGGGGGGAAGAGACCCAGTACTTC
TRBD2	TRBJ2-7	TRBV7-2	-	CASSLVPLAGAYEQYF	TGTGCCAGCAGCTTAGTCCCCCTAGCGGGAGCCTACGAGCAGTACTTC
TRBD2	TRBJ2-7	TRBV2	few	CASSEMREGREQYF	TGTGCCAGCAGTGAAATGCGGGAGGGCCGCGAGCAGTACTTC
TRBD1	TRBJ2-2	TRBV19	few	CASSPGQYTGELFF	TGTGCCAGTAGTCCGGGACAGTACACCGGGGAGCTGTTTTTT